This T cell receptor (beta chain) was obtained from a study of control samples from healthy donors and cancer patients (dated by TCRdb to 2018 to 2021). V loses 4 bases of germline sequence and J loses 1 base, and the interval between the two ends is 7 bases. From the cysteine through the phenylalanine, the CDR3 covers 13 amino acids. The sequence is cut down to CDR3 DNA, 39 bases in frame from base 1. CDR1 is given as LNHDA and CDR2 as SQIVND, both from the germline V gene (reference sequence). Concerning this clone: Its antigen remains unidentified. No much larger clonotype is one base removed from it; base qualities were not supplied.

Receptor amplification or capture employed the immunoSEQ multiplex PCR assay. The clones in this table, taken by TCRdb from immuneACCESS, are in-frame only. Not every clone is retained; where verified, under half of the shortfall comes from an unresolved V gene, and the cause of the rest is unknown. Across this sample there are 150,000 to 200,000 clones, with about 91% seen only once. Together, the top ten hold approximately 1.8% of the sample. This receptor was taken from a man aged 18 to 30 in good health. Material for sequencing was blood. This chain joins TRBV19 to TRBJ2-5; the D gene assignment is perhaps TRBD1 or TRBD2, with each matching 5 bases. The DNA is as follows: TGTGCCAGTAGTAGGGGGACCCAAGAGACCCAGTACTTC. Translated, this is CASSRGTQETQYF.